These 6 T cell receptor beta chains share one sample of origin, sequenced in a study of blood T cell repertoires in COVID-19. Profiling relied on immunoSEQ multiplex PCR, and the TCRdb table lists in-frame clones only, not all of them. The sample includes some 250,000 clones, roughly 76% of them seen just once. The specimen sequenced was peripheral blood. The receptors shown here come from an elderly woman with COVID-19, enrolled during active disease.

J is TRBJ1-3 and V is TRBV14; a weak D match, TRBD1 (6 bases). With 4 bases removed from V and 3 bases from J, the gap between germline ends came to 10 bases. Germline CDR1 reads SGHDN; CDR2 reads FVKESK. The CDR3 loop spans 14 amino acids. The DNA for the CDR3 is TGTGCCAGCAGCCCCGGGACAAGTGGAAACACCATATATTTT. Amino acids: CASSPGTSGNTIYF.

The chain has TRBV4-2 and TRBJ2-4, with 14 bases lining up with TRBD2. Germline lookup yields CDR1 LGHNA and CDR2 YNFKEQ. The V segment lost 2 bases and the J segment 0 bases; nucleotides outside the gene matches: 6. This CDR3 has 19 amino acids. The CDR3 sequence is CASSQSGLAGELAKNIQYF. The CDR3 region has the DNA TGTGCCAGCAGCCAATCGGGACTAGCGGGGGAACTAGCCAAAAACATTCAGTACTTC.

The CDR3 DNA reads TGTGCCTGGAGTCTCGGGACTAGCGGTTTAGAGACCCAGTACTTC. Protein sequence: CAWSLGTSGLETQYF. The gene calls are TRBV30 and TRBJ2-5, with 11 bases aligning to TRBD2. The germline gives CDR1 GTSNPN, CDR2 SVGIG (reference sequence). V shed 2 bases, J shed 4 bases, and the junction held 6 bases outside the gene matches. This CDR3 has 15 amino acids.

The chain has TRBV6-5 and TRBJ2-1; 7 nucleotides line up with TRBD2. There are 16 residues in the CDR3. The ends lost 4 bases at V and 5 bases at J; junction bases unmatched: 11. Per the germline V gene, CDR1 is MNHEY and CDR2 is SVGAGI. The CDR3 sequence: CASSSSGLAENNEQFF. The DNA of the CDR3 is TGTGCCAGCAGTTCATCCGGCCTAGCGGAAAACAATGAGCAGTTCTTC.

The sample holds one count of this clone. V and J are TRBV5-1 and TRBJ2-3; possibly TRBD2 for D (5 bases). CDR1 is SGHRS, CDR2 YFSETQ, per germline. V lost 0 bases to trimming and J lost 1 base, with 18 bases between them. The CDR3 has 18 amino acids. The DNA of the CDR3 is TGCGCCAGCAGCTTGGCGACTATGAGCTCCACAGGCACAGATACGCAGTATTTT. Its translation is CASSLATMSSTGTDTQYF. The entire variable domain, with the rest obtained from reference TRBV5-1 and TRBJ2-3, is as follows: KAGVTQTPRYLIKTRGQQVTLSCSPISGHRSVSWYQQTPGQGLQFLFEYFSETQRNKGNFPGRFSGRQFSNSRSEMNVSTLELGDSALYLCASSLATMSSTGTDTQYFGPGTRLTVL.

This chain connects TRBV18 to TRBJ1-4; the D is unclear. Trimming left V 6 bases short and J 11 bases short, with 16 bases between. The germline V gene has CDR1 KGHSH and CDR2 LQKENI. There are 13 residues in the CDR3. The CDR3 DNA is TGTGCCAGCTCGCAGTCCGTGGGCAGCAAACTGTTTTTT. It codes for CASSQSVGSKLFF.